This passage covers 24 T cell receptor beta chains from one sample sequenced in a study of blood T cells in healthy people across ages. Together with a sample-barcoded 5' primer, a J-beta primer mix was included in a second PCR lasting roughly 7 to 11 cycles. Via MiXCR, TCRdb re-called the 5' RACE reads, giving one row per CDR3 protein. The sample lists roughly 1,100,000 distinct CDR3 sequences, 25% occurring once. These data were also filed under a second study, of T cells of mothers and their children.

Material for sequencing was blood. Receptors originate from a girl aged 2 to 10 in good health.

This clonotype occurred a few times. V usage is TRBV5-1 and J usage is TRBJ2-5, with TRBD1 as a possible D gene (5 bases). Per the germline V gene, CDR1 is SGHRS and CDR2 is YFSETQ. This CDR3 region has 15 residues. V was clipped by 0 bases and J by 1 base, with 10 bases between them. The CDR3 sequence is CASSLGGKRQETQYF. The CDR3 nucleotides read TGCGCCAGCAGCTTGGGGGGCAAGCGCCAAGAGACCCAGTACTTC.

The V and J genes are TRBV10-3 and TRBJ1-2; D gene ambiguous. The germline CDR1 and CDR2 sequences are ENHRY and SYGVKD. Deletions cut 8 bases from V and 1 base from J, with 20 bases between. This CDR3 comprises 16 residues. Here the CDR3 DNA reads TGTGCCATCTGCACTATGGATGACTGGAGTAACTATGGCTACACCTTC. Translating it yields CAICTMDDWSNYGYTF.

The chain recombines TRBV5-1 with TRBJ2-1; D is undetermined. Germline values: CDR1 SGHRS, CDR2 YFSETQ. V lost 0 bases to trimming and J lost 0 bases, with 13 bases between them. This CDR3 spans 17 amino acids. The CDR3 nucleotides read TGCGCCAGCAGCTTGGATTGGCTTCAGAGCTCCTACAATGAGCAGTTCTTC. This sequence encodes CASSLDWLQSSYNEQFF.

This clonotype turned up a few times. A much larger clonotype is one base distant, so this may be a read error. J is TRBJ1-1 and V is TRBV7-8, with a weak D call TRBD1 (6 bases). This CDR3 is built from 15 residues. Germline loops: CDR1 SGHVS, CDR2 FQNEAQ. The CDR3 loop reads CTSSLFPGVNTEAFF. Here the CDR3 DNA reads TGTACCAGCAGCCTATTCCCAGGGGTGAACACTGAAGCTTTCTTT.

V and J are TRBV5-1 and TRBJ2-5, with D possibly being TRBD1 (6 bases). This CDR3 region has 16 residues. The germline CDR1 and CDR2 sequences are SGHRS and YFSETQ. V lost 2 bases to trimming and J lost 2 bases, with 16 bases between them. Written as DNA, the CDR3 is TGCGCCAGCAGCTTCGGACAGCAATCAACACAAGAGACCCAGTACTTC. Translating it yields CASSFGQQSTQETQYF.

The J gene is TRBJ2-2, the V gene TRBV6-2 or TRBV6-3, with 8 bases fitting TRBD1. Germline trimming cut 6 bases from V and 3 bases from J; bases unmatched to any gene: 3. The CDR3 runs 14 residues. Germline assignment: CDR1 MNHEY and CDR2 SVGEGT. In nucleotides, the CDR3 is TGTGCCAGCAGGTTGGGACAGGACACCGGGGAGCTGTTTTTT. Its protein product is CASRLGQDTGELFF.

V is TRBV6-1 and J is TRBJ2-1, with D maybe TRBD1 (6 bases). The J call is doubtful: the DNA matches TRBJ2-7 better. The CDR3 runs to 14 residues. CDR1 and CDR2 (germline): MNHNS, SASEGT. The CDR3, as DNA: TGTGCCAGCAGTGAACAGGGGCGCGGATACGAGCAGTACTTC. It is translated as CASSEQGRGYEQYF.

This clonotype was counted between two and nine times. This chain links TRBV29-1 with TRBJ1-2; no clear D. Trimming took 5 bases from V and 0 from J, leaving 16 bases between them. CDR3 length: 15 residues. Germline V lookup: CDR1 SQVTM, CDR2 ANQGSEA. Written as DNA, the CDR3 is TGCAGCGTTTATGATTCGACGGCCGCTAACTATGGCTACACCTTC. Residues: CSVYDSTAANYGYTF.

V gene TRBV20-1 combines with J gene TRBJ2-1; D may be TRBD1 (6 bases). Between the trimmed V and J ends, which lost 7 bases and 2 bases, there was a span of 15 bases. Germline CDR1 DFQATT, CDR2 SNEGSKA (reference sequence). The CDR3 has 14 amino acids. CDR3 region: CSVDLGGPYNEQFF. As DNA, the CDR3 is TGCAGTGTAGACCTAGGGGGACCCTACAATGAGCAGTTCTTC.

J is TRBJ1-1 and V is TRBV9; maybe TRBD1 (6 bases). Germline V gene lookup returns CDR1 SGDLS and CDR2 YYNGEE. V lost 0 bases, J lost 0 bases, and 12 bases lay in between. This CDR3 spans 16 amino acids. CDR3 sequence (DNA): TGTGCCAGCAGCGTAGAGCAGGGGACCTTGAACACTGAAGCTTTCTTT. Amino acids: CASSVEQGTLNTEAFF.

This clonotype was seen a few times. The CDR3 DNA sequence: TGCAGTGCCGGGACAGGGTCCTACAATGAGCAGTTCTTC. Protein sequence: CSAGTGSYNEQFF. The rearrangement uses TRBV20-1 and TRBJ2-1; the match to TRBD1 covers 9 bases. This CDR3 comprises 13 residues. Trimming took 6 bases from V and 1 from J; bases not matched to a gene: 1. Germline V gene lookup returns CDR1 DFQATT and CDR2 SNEGSKA (reference sequence).

The rearrangement joins TRBV2 to TRBJ2-6; 7 bases are shared with TRBD1. Per the germline V gene, CDR1 is SNHLY and CDR2 is FYNNEI. V lost 6 bases and J lost 0; bases outside the gene matches: 14. The CDR3 runs 19 residues. The CDR3 DNA follows: TGTGCCAGCAGCTCGAACCCGGGACAGTACGACTCTGGGGCCAACGTCCTGACTTTC. Amino acids: CASSSNPGQYDSGANVLTF.

This clonotype turned up a few times. This chain uses TRBV7-2 with TRBJ2-5; 8 nucleotides align to TRBD2. With the DNA end fitting TRBJ2-1 better, the J assignment may be wrong. CDR1 and CDR2 (germline): SGHTA, FQGNSA. There are 16 residues in the CDR3. The CDR3 loop reads CASSPLTGTRGNEQFF. The CDR3 DNA follows: TGTGCCAGCAGTCCTTTAACCGGGACTAGAGGCAATGAGCAGTTCTTC.

Note on this clonotype: The junction departs from germline at one end; a sequencing error may be responsible. V gene TRBV2 combines with J gene TRBJ2-5; 13 positions agree with TRBD2. The J call may not be correct, given that the DNA end is closer to TRBJ2-1. This CDR3 is 20 amino acids long. CDR1 is SNHLY and CDR2 is FYNNEI in the germline V gene. The CDR3 sequence is CANSERGRTSGSFGYNEQFF. The CDR3, as DNA: TGTGCCAACAGTGAAAGGGGCAGGACTAGCGGGAGTTTTGGGTACAATGAGCAGTTCTTC.

J is TRBJ1-5 and V is TRBV11-2; D ambiguous. Trimming shortened V by 3 bases and J by 5 bases, and 11 bases separated the two germline ends. The CDR3 has 14 residues. Looked up from germline, CDR1 is SGHAT and CDR2 is FQNNGV. CDR3 sequence: CASSFEGPHQPQHF. The CDR3 region has the DNA TGTGCCAGCAGCTTCGAAGGCCCCCATCAGCCCCAGCATTTT. The full variable domain, with the rest looked up from reference TRBV11-2 and TRBJ1-5, is EAGVAQSPRYKIIEKRQSVAFWCNPISGHATLYWYQQILGQGPKLLIQFQNNGVVDDSQLPKDRFSAERLKGVDSTLKIQPAKLEDSAVYLCASSFEGPHQPQHFGDGTRLSIL.

V usage is TRBV12-3 or TRBV12-4 and J usage is TRBJ1-2; 7 positions match TRBD1. This CDR3 comprises 13 residues. V dropped 4 bases and J dropped 8; count of bases not matched to a gene: 7. CDR3 nucleotides: TGTGCCAGCAGTTCCCAGGGGGTCGGGGGCTACACCTTC. It specifies CASSSQGVGGYTF.

V is TRBV10-3 and J is TRBJ1-1, with unresolved D. CDR1 and CDR2 (germline): ENHRY, SYGVKD. The V end was cut by 3 bases, the J end by 4 bases, with 15 bases between. The CDR3 has 15 residues. In DNA, the CDR3 is TGTGCCATCAGTGATTGGGGTGGAGGGTTCACTGAAGCTTTCTTT. Translated, it gives CAISDWGGGFTEAFF.

This clonotype showed up just a few times. The chain carries TRBV5-1 and TRBJ2-5; 10 bases line up with TRBD2. CDR1 and CDR2 (germline): SGHRS, YFSETQ. With 7 bases clipped from V and 5 bases from J, the junction kept 14 bases outside the gene matches. The length of the CDR3 is 16 residues. The DNA of the CDR3 is TGCGCCAGCCGAAAACTTTCTAGCGGGAGTACGGAGACCCAGTACTTC. This encodes CASRKLSSGSTETQYF.

In nucleotides, the CDR3 is TGTGCCAGCAGCTTTGGACAGTTACATCAGCCCCAGCATTTT. It specifies CASSFGQLHQPQHF. The genes are TRBV5-6 and TRBJ1-5, with a tentative D call TRBD1 (6 bases). Germline V gives CDR1 SGHDT, CDR2 YYEEEE. The germline V and J ends were trimmed by 2 bases and 5 bases, with 11 bases remaining between them. The CDR3 totals 14 residues.

This clonotype was counted a few times. The CDR3, as DNA: TGTGCCAGCAGCTTGTTGAGCTTCTATGGCTACACCTTC. The encoded protein is CASSLLSFYGYTF. The chain couples TRBV5-4 to TRBJ1-2, with D hard to call. V lost 1 base and J lost 4, with 8 bases in between. The CDR3 length is 13 residues. Germline V gives CDR1 SGHNT, CDR2 YYREEE (reference sequence).

The genes are TRBV6-6 and TRBJ2-1; possibly TRBD2 for D (6 bases). Near its end, the DNA agrees better with TRBJ2-7, so the J call may be wrong. CDR3 length: 15 residues. The germline V gene has CDR1 MNHNY and CDR2 SVGAGI (reference sequence). The CDR3 nucleotides are TGTGCCAGCAGTTACCACATAGCGGATACCTACGAGCAGTACTTC. Encoded protein: CASSYHIADTYEQYF.

The rearrangement links TRBV7-6 to TRBJ2-5; 9 nucleotides agree with TRBD2. Near its end, the DNA agrees better with TRBJ2-1, so the J call may be wrong. This CDR3 region has 16 residues. Looked up from germline, CDR1 is SGHVS and CDR2 is FNYEAQ. The CDR3 here is CASSLVGGRADYEQFF. The CDR3 DNA follows: TGTGCCAGCAGCTTAGTCGGCGGGAGGGCTGACTATGAGCAGTTCTTC.

The chain couples TRBV19 to TRBJ2-3, with D perhaps TRBD2 (6 bases). Looked up from germline, CDR1 is LNHDA and CDR2 is SQIVND (reference sequence). Trimming left V 7 bases short and J 1 base short, with 18 bases between. This CDR3 spans 16 amino acids. The CDR3 sequence is CASTPGLAYRTDTQYF. The CDR3 bases are TGTGCCAGTACCCCGGGACTCGCCTACCGCACAGATACGCAGTATTTT.

The chain is built from TRBV29-1 and TRBJ1-4, with a possible D match to TRBD1 (6 bases). CDR1 SQVTM and CDR2 ANQGSEA come from the germline V gene. The CDR3 runs to 12 residues. Trimming removed 0 bases from V and 13 bases from J, with 12 bases in between. As DNA, the CDR3 is TGCAGCGTTGAAGATCTAGGGGGATCACTGTTTTTT. Its protein is CSVEDLGGSLFF.